This passage covers 25 T cell receptor beta chains from one sample sequenced in a study of T-cell reconstitution after alpha-beta-depleted transplantation in children. Unique molecular identifiers were incorporated when the TCRbeta library was constructed. TCRdb ran MiXCR on the PCR reads and lists one entry per CDR3 protein. Here the sample spans some 640,000 distinct CDR3 sequences, approximately 15% being singletons. Sequences were derived from PBMCs from the stem cell graft donor, sampled from the stem cell graft. Receptors originate from a human donor who donated a stem cell graft to a child with acute myeloid leukemia.

The CDR3 spells CATSRGGQGGNEKLFF. In nucleotides, the CDR3 is TGTGCCACCAGCAGAGGGGGGCAGGGAGGGAACGAAAAACTGTTTTTT. The V and J genes are TRBV15 and TRBJ1-4, with D possibly matching TRBD1 (6 bases). Per the germline V gene, CDR1 is LNHNV and CDR2 is YYDKDF (reference sequence). This CDR3 spans 16 amino acids. The V end lost 1 base, the J end lost 8 bases, and 17 bases lay between the germline ends. Supplemented by reference TRBV15 and TRBJ1-4, the full variable domain reads DAMVIQNPRYQVTQFGKPVTLSCSQTLNHNVMYWYQQKSSQAPKLLFHYYDKDFNNEADTPDNFQSRRPNTSFCFLDIRSPGLGDTAMYLCATSRGGQGGNEKLFFGSGTQLSVL.

This clonotype appeared many times. The gene calls are TRBV12-3 or TRBV12-4 and TRBJ2-7, with 9 positions matching TRBD1. V trimming: 6 bases; J trimming: 6 bases; junction bases outside the gene matches: 3. The CDR3 has 12 residues. CDR3 protein: CASSTGGGEQYF. CDR3 coding DNA: TGTGCCAGCAGCACAGGGGGCGGCGAGCAGTACTTC.

This clonotype was found many times. V and J are TRBV20-1 and TRBJ1-1, with 7 bases lining up with TRBD1. Germline V lookup: CDR1 DFQATT, CDR2 SNEGSKA (reference sequence). This CDR3 spans 12 amino acids. V was clipped by 2 bases and J by 3 bases; unmatched bases: 0. CDR3 loop: CSARQGDTEAFF. The CDR3 coding sequence is TGCAGTGCTAGACAGGGGGACACTGAAGCTTTCTTT.

This clonotype was found many times. The rearrangement links TRBV20-1 to TRBJ1-6; 10 bases agree with TRBD1. Trimming at V came to 3 bases and at J to 1 base, leaving 6 bases not matched to a gene. The CDR3 is 17 residues long. Per the germline V gene, CDR1 is DFQATT and CDR2 is SNEGSKA (reference sequence). As DNA, the CDR3 is TGCAGTGCTAGGGACCGGGACAGGGGATCCTATAATTCACCCCTCCACTTT. Translated: CSARDRDRGSYNSPLHF.

V usage is TRBV19 and J usage is TRBJ2-1, with 7 bases fitting TRBD1. CDR3 length: 16 residues. V trimming: 6 bases; J trimming: 7 bases; junction bases outside the gene matches: 15. The V gene's germline CDR1 is LNHDA and CDR2 SQIVND (reference sequence). The CDR3 coding sequence is TGTGCCAGTAGCCTCGGTATGGGGAACAGGGGTAATGAGCAGTTCTTC. It encodes CASSLGMGNRGNEQFF.

The chain combines TRBV7-9 with TRBJ2-2; TRBD1 might be the D (6 bases). Germline lookup yields CDR1 SEHNR and CDR2 FQNEAQ (reference sequence). CDR3 length: 14 residues. The V end was cut by 7 bases, the J end by 4 bases, with 13 bases between. The CDR3 is CASTPGQGTGELFF. CDR3 DNA: TGTGCCAGCACGCCGGGACAAGGCACCGGGGAGCTGTTTTTT. The variable domain in full, completed from reference TRBV7-9 and TRBJ2-2, reads DTGVSQNPRHKITKRGQNVTFRCDPISEHNRLYWYRQTLGQGPEFLTYFQNEAQLEKSRLLSDRFSAERPKGSFSTLEIQRTEQGDSAMYLCASTPGQGTGELFFGEGSRLTVL.

The V and J genes are TRBV4-2 and TRBJ2-5; D unresolved. V gave up 2 bases and J gave up 1 base, with 5 bases separating them. The CDR3 is made up of 13 amino acids. CDR1 and CDR2 from the germline V gene are LGHNA and YNFKEQ. DNA for the CDR3: TGTGCCAGCAGCCAACCCCCCCAAGAGACCCAGTACTTC. Protein: CASSQPPQETQYF.

This clonotype has a count of ten or more. This rearrangement joins TRBV20-1 to TRBJ2-7; TRBD2 might be the D (6 bases). The CDR3 loop spans 12 amino acids. From germline, CDR1 is DFQATT and CDR2 SNEGSKA (reference sequence). V lost 6 bases and J 7 bases, leaving 16 bases between the germline ends. CDR3 in amino acids: CSAAPRAGEQYV. In DNA, the CDR3 is TGCAGTGCCGCCCCCAGGGCGGGAGAGCAGTACGTC.

This chain links TRBV7-2 with TRBJ2-2, with 7 nucleotides matching TRBD2. Germline CDR1 is SGHTA and CDR2 is FQGNSA. The CDR3 contains 16 residues. V dropped 0 bases and J dropped 5; count of bases not matched to a gene: 6. CDR3 DNA sequence: TGTGCCAGCAGCTTAGCCTATTTGGGAGGGACCGGGGAGCTGTTTTTT. As protein: CASSLAYLGGTGELFF. Looking up the rest from reference TRBV7-2 and TRBJ2-2 gives the full variable domain: GAGVSQSPSNKVTEKGKDVELRCDPISGHTALYWYRQSLGQGLEFLIYFQGNSAPDKSGLPSDRFSAERTGGSVSTLTIQRTQQEDSAVYLCASSLAYLGGTGELFFGEGSRLTVL.

This clonotype showed up many times. The chain links TRBV7-9 to TRBJ1-6; 7 bases match TRBD1. The CDR3 contains 15 residues. J was trimmed by 8 bases and V by 5 bases; bases with no gene match: 9. The germline gives CDR1 SEHNR, CDR2 FQNEAQ (reference sequence). CDR3 in amino acids: CASSPPDRVDSPLHF. CDR3 nucleotide sequence: TGTGCCAGCAGCCCACCTGACAGGGTTGATTCACCCCTCCACTTT.

There are many counts of this clonotype. Here the CDR3 reads CSVGEGQEPQHF. In nucleotides, the CDR3 is TGCAGCGTTGGCGAGGGCCAAGAGCCCCAGCATTTT. The chain recombines TRBV29-1 with TRBJ1-5; D is uncertain. This CDR3 has 12 residues. The ends were cut back, 4 bases at V and 8 bases at J, with 12 bases in the middle. Germline loops: CDR1 SQVTM, CDR2 ANQGSEA.

This clonotype was counted between two and nine times. This chain connects TRBV12-3 or TRBV12-4 to TRBJ2-1, with 8 bases aligning to TRBD2. V shed 8 bases, J shed 7 bases, and the junction held 10 bases outside the gene matches. The CDR3 loop spans 14 amino acids. The CDR3 protein is CASLKRGRLNEQFF. The CDR3 DNA sequence: TGTGCCAGCCTTAAGCGGGGGAGGTTAAATGAGCAGTTCTTC.

This clonotype was counted a few times. The chain couples TRBV11-2 to TRBJ1-2, with D hard to call. Trimming removed 0 bases at V and 8 bases at J, with 13 bases between. CDR3 size: 14 residues. Germline V gene lookup returns CDR1 SGHAT and CDR2 FQNNGV. CDR3 sequence reads: CASSLEDQAQGYTF. The DNA of the CDR3 is TGTGCCAGCAGCTTAGAGGACCAGGCCCAGGGCTACACCTTC.

This rearrangement joins TRBV20-1 to TRBJ2-7, with TRBD2 identical over 8 bases. Germline CDR1 reads DFQATT; CDR2 reads SNEGSKA (reference sequence). This CDR3 has 13 amino acids. The V segment lost 3 bases and the J segment 6 bases; nucleotides outside the gene matches: 7. The CDR3 DNA follows: TGCAGTGCTAGTATCGGGGGGGATGCCGAGCAGTACTTC. This codes for CSASIGGDAEQYF.

This clonotype has a count of ten or more. The chain employs TRBV7-6 and TRBJ2-5; weak D call: TRBD1 (5 bases). The V end lost 5 bases, the J end lost 2 bases, and 9 bases lay between the germline ends. The germline gives CDR1 SGHVS, CDR2 FNYEAQ. CDR3 length: 13 residues. In DNA, the CDR3 is TGTGCCAGCAGCCGTGGACAACAAGAGACCCAGTACTTC. This translates into CASSRGQQETQYF.

Many counts were recorded for this clonotype. This chain connects TRBV5-1 to TRBJ1-2, with a weak D call TRBD1 (5 bases). The germline CDR1 and CDR2 sequences are SGHRS and YFSETQ. The CDR3 length is 15 residues. V was cut by 0 bases and J by 4 bases, with 13 bases left in between. CDR3 DNA sequence: TGCGCCAGCAGCTTGGCCGCTGCAGGGCTCTATGGCTACACCTTC. Its translation is CASSLAAAGLYGYTF. The variable domain in full, completed from reference TRBV5-1 and TRBJ1-2, reads KAGVTQTPRYLIKTRGQQVTLSCSPISGHRSVSWYQQTPGQGLQFLFEYFSETQRNKGNFPGRFSGRQFSNSRSEMNVSTLELGDSALYLCASSLAAAGLYGYTFGSGTRLTVV.

J is TRBJ2-5 and V is TRBV28, with D tentatively TRBD1 or TRBD2 (7 bases each). V was trimmed by 6 bases and J by 2 bases, leaving 19 bases between them. This CDR3 is 16 amino acids long. The germline CDR1 and CDR2 sequences are MDHEN and SYDVKM. CDR3 sequence: CASSPQTGRVQETQYF. In nucleotides, the CDR3 is TGTGCCAGCAGCCCCCAGACAGGGAGGGTACAAGAGACCCAGTACTTC.

This clonotype appeared many times. The J gene is TRBJ1-1, the V gene TRBV29-1, with a tentative D call TRBD1 (5 bases). Germline V gives CDR1 SQVTM, CDR2 ANQGSEA. Trimming shortened V by 7 bases and J by 4 bases, and 16 bases separated the two germline ends. The CDR3 covers 13 residues. The CDR3 protein is CSAAGPQGTEAFF. The CDR3 DNA reads as TGCAGCGCCGCCGGGCCCCAGGGCACTGAAGCTTTCTTT.

This clonotype appeared many times. The rearrangement uses TRBV29-1 and TRBJ2-1; D is unresolved. V was clipped by 1 base and J by 6 bases, with 19 bases between them. Germline loops: CDR1 SQVTM, CDR2 ANQGSEA. This CDR3 contains 16 residues. The DNA of the CDR3 is TGCAGCGTTGAAGCCAGGTACAACCCTTGGGGCAATGAGCAGTTCTTC. Its protein product is CSVEARYNPWGNEQFF.

As regards this clonotype: It is likely a read error, because the conserved phenylalanine at the end of the CDR3 is missing. The chain combines TRBV29-1 with TRBJ2-2; D gene unclear. With 0 bases removed from V and 3 bases from J, the gap between germline ends came to 2 bases. Germline V gene lookup returns CDR1 SQVTM and CDR2 ANQGSEA. There are 12 residues in the CDR3. CDR3 nucleotide sequence: TGCAGCGTTGAAGAGGACACCGGGGAGCTGTTTTGT. Encoded protein: CSVEEDTGELFC.

A few counts support this clonotype. V and J are TRBV20-1 and TRBJ1-5; TRBD1 matches at 10 bases. Germline loops: CDR1 DFQATT, CDR2 SNEGSKA (reference sequence). Trimming took 2 bases from V and 5 from J; bases not matched to a gene: 9. The length of the CDR3 is 16 residues. This CDR3 is CSARRAGTGVYQPQHF. The CDR3 DNA follows: TGCAGTGCTAGACGAGCCGGGACAGGGGTTTATCAGCCCCAGCATTTT.

This clonotype was counted only a few times. The rearrangement uses TRBV4-1 and TRBJ2-5, with D unresolved. In germline, CDR1 is MGHRA, CDR2 YSYEKL. Trimming stripped 0 bases from V and 4 bases from J, with 12 bases between. The CDR3 is 15 residues long. CDR3 in DNA: TGCGCCAGCAGCCAAGATCGTTTCAGCAGAGAGACCCAGTACTTC. Amino acid sequence: CASSQDRFSRETQYF.

This clonotype was observed a few times. The V call is TRBV20-1, the J call TRBJ2-4; 8 bases agree with TRBD2. There are 19 residues in the CDR3. Germline V gene data show CDR1 as DFQATT and CDR2 as SNEGSKA (reference sequence). V lost 6 bases to trimming and J lost 0 bases; unmatched junction nucleotides: 19. CDR3 in DNA: TGCAGTGCCACAATAATAGCGGGGACCCTAAATCTAGCCAAAAACATTCAGTACTTC. It specifies CSATIIAGTLNLAKNIQYF.

This chain connects TRBV11-2 to TRBJ2-4, with D maybe TRBD1 (5 bases). Trimming pared 8 bases from V and 2 bases from J, leaving 16 bases between. The CDR3 is 15 residues long. Germline V CDR1 and CDR2: SGHAT, FQNNGV. The CDR3 spells CASAVDSIPKNIQYF. The DNA of the CDR3 is TGTGCCAGCGCGGTTGACAGCATCCCCAAAAACATTCAGTACTTC.

In this sample, this clonotype turned up once. The V and J genes are TRBV5-1 and TRBJ2-2, with unresolved D. CDR1 is SGHRS, CDR2 YFSETQ, per germline. V was clipped by 0 bases and J by 0 bases, with 6 bases between them. CDR3 length: 15 residues. Here the CDR3 reads CASSLALANTGELFF. CDR3 nucleotide sequence: TGCGCCAGCAGCTTGGCTCTTGCGAACACCGGGGAGCTGTTTTTT.